This entry lists 29 T cell receptor beta chains sequenced from one sample in a study of early T cells in non-severe SARS-CoV-2 infection. TCRdb independently ran MiXCR on the 5' RACE reads; one entry per CDR3 protein. The table has roughly 92,000 distinct CDR3 sequences, less than 15% seen once. The sequenced sample was whole blood, obtained at baseline. These receptor sequences come from an adult who was a healthcare worker with PCR-confirmed SARS-CoV-2 infection or an uninfected control (not recorded which).

This clonotype is medium-sized (0.01 to 0.1%) within its sample. The genes are TRBV28 and TRBJ1-1; D remains unclear. This CDR3 contains 14 residues. V gave up 2 bases and J gave up 5 bases, with 12 bases separating them. CDR1 and CDR2 (germline): MDHEN, SYDVKM. The CDR3 loop reads CASSLQRVGTEAFF. CDR3 coding DNA: TGTGCCAGCAGTTTACAGCGGGTGGGGACTGAAGCTTTCTTT. Variable domain in full (rest from reference TRBV28 and TRBJ1-1): DVKVTQSSRYLVKRTGEKVFLECVQDMDHENMFWYRQDPGLGLRLIYFSYDVKMKEKGDIPEGYSVSREKKERFSLILESASTNQTSMYLCASSLQRVGTEAFFGQGTRLTVV.

This clonotype came up a few times. This chain links TRBV9 with TRBJ1-4; TRBD1 matches 7 bases. Trimming cost V 4 bases and J 8 bases; bases outside gene matches: 17. CDR3 size: 17 residues. In germline, CDR1 is SGDLS, CDR2 YYNGEE. CDR3 DNA: TGTGCCAGCAGCCTCGGGACAGTCTCTCTAGTGGGGGAAAAACTGTTTTTT. This translates into CASSLGTVSLVGEKLFF.

This clonotype has more than one count but fewer than ten. This chain joins TRBV28 and TRBJ2-5; tentative D call: TRBD1 (5 bases). The V gene lost 8 bases and the J gene lost 2 bases, with 15 bases spanning the gap. Germline V lookup: CDR1 MDHEN, CDR2 SYDVKM. The CDR3 length is 14 residues. CDR3 residues: CASFKSRGQETQYF. The CDR3, as DNA: TGTGCCAGCTTTAAGTCTAGGGGACAAGAGACCCAGTACTTC.

The V gene is TRBV11-2, the J gene TRBJ2-3; D is ambiguous. The CDR3 length is 13 residues. The V end lost 5 bases, the J end lost 5 bases, and 11 bases lay between the germline ends. Looked up from germline, CDR1 is SGHAT and CDR2 is FQNNGV. CDR3 sequence: CASSPHLGDTQYF. CDR3 DNA sequence: TGTGCCAGCAGCCCACACCTCGGAGATACGCAGTATTTT.

This chain links TRBV12-3 or TRBV12-4 with TRBJ1-1; possibly TRBD1 for D (5 bases). V lost 5 bases, J lost 7 bases, and 20 bases lay in between. This CDR3 spans 15 amino acids. Here the CDR3 reads CASSHLFPGTGEAFF. CDR3 sequence (DNA): TGTGCCAGCAGTCACTTATTCCCAGGAACAGGTGAAGCTTTCTTT.

This clonotype was observed many times. The V gene is TRBV12-3 or TRBV12-4, the J gene TRBJ2-3, with unresolved D. Deletions cut 5 bases from V and 3 bases from J, with 9 bases between. The CDR3 contains 13 residues. The CDR3 here is CASSARRTDTQYF. The CDR3 nucleotides are TGTGCCAGCAGTGCGCGCAGGACAGATACGCAGTATTTT.

V usage is TRBV6-1 and J usage is TRBJ2-7; D is possibly TRBD2 (5 bases). Trimming pared 3 bases from V and 3 bases from J, leaving 15 bases between. CDR3 length: 15 residues. From germline, CDR1 is MNHNS and CDR2 SASEGT. CDR3 loop: CASSDPPLVVYEQYF. In DNA, the CDR3 is TGTGCCAGCAGTGACCCGCCACTAGTGGTCTACGAGCAGTACTTC.

This clonotype showed up just a few times. The rearrangement links TRBV30 to TRBJ2-1, with D perhaps TRBD2 (5 bases). Germline loops: CDR1 GTSNPN, CDR2 SVGIG (reference sequence). V shed 8 bases and J shed 4 bases, with 18 bases lying between them. The CDR3 has 14 residues. The CDR3 reads CAQAKEGAYNEQFF. For the CDR3, the DNA is TGTGCCCAAGCCAAAGAGGGAGCGTACAATGAGCAGTTCTTC.

The chain is built from TRBV27 and TRBJ2-7; TRBD1 agrees at 7 bases. The CDR3 consists of 15 residues. From germline, CDR1 is MNHEY and CDR2 SMNVEV (reference sequence). The ends lost 2 bases at V and 3 bases at J; junction bases unmatched: 7. Here the CDR3 reads CASSLTRDSYYEQYF. As DNA, the CDR3 is TGTGCCAGCAGTTTAACTCGGGACAGCTACTACGAGCAGTACTTC.

CDR3: CAISAAAGGVVDEQYF. The CDR3 nucleotides are TGTGCCATCAGCGCCGCGGCCGGCGGGGTAGTCGACGAGCAGTACTTC. The V gene is TRBV10-3, the J gene TRBJ2-7, with a weak D call TRBD2 (6 bases). V was cut by 6 bases and J by 5 bases, with 23 bases left in between. The CDR3 runs 16 residues. Germline V gives CDR1 ENHRY, CDR2 SYGVKD.

This clonotype was observed a handful of times. The chain combines TRBV2 with TRBJ2-3; 8 positions match TRBD1. Per the germline V gene, CDR1 is SNHLY and CDR2 is FYNNEI. J lost 5 bases, V lost 3 bases, and 1 base had no gene match. The CDR3 is made up of 13 amino acids. The CDR3 here is CASSDDRGDTQYF. The CDR3, as DNA: TGTGCCAGCAGTGACGACAGGGGAGATACGCAGTATTTT.

This clonotype was observed many times. The chain is built from TRBV7-9 and TRBJ2-3; 9 bases are a match to TRBD1. Germline V gene data show CDR1 as SEHNR and CDR2 as FQNEAQ (reference sequence). CDR3 length: 14 residues. V was clipped by 7 bases and J by 3 bases; unmatched bases: 5. CDR3 region: CASTGGQGTDTQYF. CDR3 in DNA: TGTGCCAGCACCGGGGGACAGGGTACAGATACGCAGTATTTT.

J is TRBJ1-5 and V is TRBV12-3 or TRBV12-4; D gene ambiguous. The CDR3 runs 15 residues. Between the trimmed V and J ends, which lost 0 bases and 1 base, there was a span of 7 bases. The CDR3 DNA reads as TGTGCCAGCAGTTTAGCAGGTGGAAGCAATCAGCCCCAGCATTTT. Protein product: CASSLAGGSNQPQHF.

This clonotype showed up many times. The chain joins TRBV5-4 to TRBJ2-7; D uncertain. CDR1 is SGHNT, CDR2 YYREEE, per germline (reference sequence). Trimming took 1 base from V and 4 from J, leaving 9 bases between them. The CDR3 contains 13 residues. CDR3 nucleotides: TGTGCCAGCAGCTTGAGCCAGTCATACGAGCAGTACTTC. Its protein product is CASSLSQSYEQYF.

This clonotype has a count of ten or more. The rearrangement joins TRBV7-9 to TRBJ2-1, with D tentatively TRBD1 or TRBD2 (6 bases each). Trimming removed 2 bases from V and 6 bases from J, with 14 bases in between. This CDR3 is 15 amino acids long. CDR1 and CDR2 (germline): SEHNR, FQNEAQ (reference sequence). The DNA for the CDR3 is TGTGCCAGCAGCTTAAGGGGGGCAGACTTCAATGAGCAGTTCTTC. Translated, it gives CASSLRGADFNEQFF.

The table lists this clonotype with a few counts. Here the CDR3 reads CASSELRRGMTDTQYF. The CDR3 nucleotides read TGTGCCAGCAGTGAACTCAGGCGGGGTATGACAGATACGCAGTATTTT. The chain couples TRBV6-1 to TRBJ2-3; maybe TRBD2 (6 bases). Germline values: CDR1 MNHNS, CDR2 SASEGT. There are 16 residues in the CDR3. V dropped 2 bases and J dropped 3 bases, with 15 bases sitting between them.

This clonotype has only a few counts. The gene calls are TRBV11-2 and TRBJ2-3, with 7 nucleotides matching TRBD2. CDR1 and CDR2 from the germline V gene are SGHAT and FQNNGV. J gave up 0 bases and V 5 bases, and 2 bases lay outside the gene matches. This CDR3 is built from 14 residues. The CDR3 DNA sequence: TGTGCCAGCAGCGTGCGGGGGAGCACAGATACGCAGTATTTT. It is translated as CASSVRGSTDTQYF. Complete variable domain (other parts from reference TRBV11-2 and TRBJ2-3): EAGVAQSPRYKIIEKRQSVAFWCNPISGHATLYWYQQILGQGPKLLIQFQNNGVVDDSQLPKDRFSAERLKGVDSTLKIQPAKLEDSAVYLCASSVRGSTDTQYFGPGTRLTVL.

Of note for this clonotype: At one end the junction does not follow the germline gene, possibly because of a read error. The genes are TRBV7-3 and TRBJ2-3; TRBD1 matches 9 bases. CDR1 and CDR2 from the germline V gene are SGHTA and FQGTGA. CDR3 length: 15 amino acids. The CDR3 sequence: CASSLTGGQGNTQYF. The CDR3 DNA is TGTGCCAGCAGCCTAACGGGGGGACAGGGAAATACGCAGTATTTT.

This clonotype showed up just a few times. This rearrangement joins TRBV29-1 to TRBJ2-7; D possibly corresponds to TRBD2 (5 bases). From germline, CDR1 is SQVTM and CDR2 ANQGSEA. With 6 bases removed from V and 2 bases from J, the gap between germline ends came to 11 bases. The CDR3 spans 12 residues. The CDR3 region has the DNA TGCAGCGTCCTTCTAGCCACCTACGAGCAGTACTTC. Amino acid sequence: CSVLLATYEQYF.

This clonotype has more than one count but fewer than ten. V gene TRBV24-1 combines with J gene TRBJ2-3, with 12 bases that match TRBD2. The V gene's germline CDR1 is KGHDR and CDR2 SFDVKD. The V gene end was trimmed by 4 bases and the J gene end by 4 bases; junction bases not matched to a gene: 5. The CDR3 consists of 16 residues. The chain's CDR3 is CATSDPGLAGPDTQYF. CDR3 nucleotides: TGTGCCACCAGTGACCCAGGACTAGCGGGACCAGATACGCAGTATTTT.

This clonotype has a count of ten or more. The V call is TRBV7-3, the J call TRBJ2-2; 12 bases fit TRBD2. The ends lost 5 bases at V and 0 bases at J; junction bases unmatched: 10. Germline values: CDR1 SGHTA, CDR2 FQGTGA. The CDR3 is 19 amino acids. The CDR3 protein is CASSLRPTSGGSNTGELFF. CDR3 nucleotides: TGTGCCAGCAGCCTCCGACCGACTAGCGGGGGCTCGAACACCGGGGAGCTGTTTTTT.

This clonotype occurred many times. The chain recombines TRBV9 with TRBJ2-3; D is unclear. With 0 bases removed from V and 6 bases from J, the gap between germline ends came to 8 bases. The length of the CDR3 is 13 residues. CDR1 SGDLS and CDR2 YYNGEE come from the germline V gene. CDR3 DNA sequence: TGTGCCAGCAGCGTAGACAGCCCGGATACGCAGTATTTT. Its protein product is CASSVDSPDTQYF. Drawing the rest from reference TRBV9 and TRBJ2-3, the complete variable domain is DSGVTQTPKHLITATGQRVTLRCSPRSGDLSVYWYQQSLDQGLQFLIQYYNGEERAKGNILERFSAQQFPDLHSELNLSSLELGDSALYFCASSVDSPDTQYFGPGTRLTVL.

In its sample, this clonotype was seen many times. The chain combines TRBV11-2 with TRBJ2-7, with D possibly being TRBD2 (5 bases). The V end lost 5 bases, the J end lost 1 base, and 12 bases lay between the germline ends. The CDR3 loop spans 14 amino acids. CDR1 SGHAT and CDR2 FQNNGV come from the germline V gene. The CDR3 reads CASSLLRRSYEQYF. DNA of the CDR3: TGTGCCAGCAGCCTCTTAAGGAGGTCCTACGAGCAGTACTTC.

The sample holds a few counts of this clonotype. The rearrangement uses TRBV20-1 and TRBJ2-3; the D gene is possibly TRBD2 (8 bases). Germline values: CDR1 DFQATT, CDR2 SNEGSKA (reference sequence). This CDR3 is 14 amino acids long. Trimming cost V 7 bases and J 4 bases, with 18 bases left between them. CDR3 residues: CSGTSGQVPDTQYF. The CDR3 region has the DNA TGCAGTGGTACTAGCGGACAGGTCCCAGATACGCAGTATTTT.

V is TRBV5-4 and J is TRBJ2-3; 11 nucleotides match TRBD2. The V gene end was trimmed by 1 base and the J gene end by 3 bases; junction bases not matched to a gene: 4. Per germline, CDR1 SGHNT and CDR2 YYREEE (reference sequence). The CDR3 is 16 amino acids. DNA for the CDR3: TGTGCCAGCAGCTTGCCCCTAGCGGGAGGAACAGATACGCAGTATTTT. Translating gives CASSLPLAGGTDTQYF.

This clonotype has a handful of counts. The chain recombines TRBV6-1 with TRBJ1-2; possible D gene TRBD1, 5 bases. This CDR3 has 14 amino acids. Trimming pared 4 bases from V and 4 bases from J, leaving 13 bases between. CDR1 and CDR2 (germline): MNHNS, SASEGT. The CDR3 sequence: CASSGWGGGYGYTF. CDR3 sequence (DNA): TGTGCCAGCAGTGGCTGGGGCGGAGGCTATGGCTACACCTTC.

The chain links TRBV5-1 to TRBJ2-7, with a weak D call TRBD2 (5 bases). Germline values: CDR1 SGHRS, CDR2 YFSETQ. The CDR3 is made up of 13 amino acids. V gave up 1 base and J gave up 2 bases, with 7 bases separating them. The CDR3 nucleotides read TGCGCCAGCAGCTTGCTTAGCGCCTACGAGCAGTACTTC. Amino acid sequence: CASSLLSAYEQYF.

This clonotype was found a few times. The CDR3, as DNA: TGTGCCAGCAGCCAACCCCAAGGGAAGCAGTACTTC. It yields the protein CASSQPQGKQYF. The V gene is TRBV14, the J gene TRBJ2-7; no definite D call. V was clipped by 2 bases and J by 8 bases, with 10 bases between them. In germline, CDR1 is SGHDN, CDR2 FVKESK. The CDR3 spans 12 residues. The entire variable domain, with the rest obtained from reference TRBV14 and TRBJ2-7, is as follows: EAGVTQFPSHSVIEKGQTVTLRCDPISGHDNLYWYRRVMGKEIKFLLHFVKESKQDESGMPNNRFLAERTGGTYSTLKVQPAELEDSGVYFCASSQPQGKQYFGPGTRLTVT.

There are a few counts of this clonotype. The genes are TRBV20-1 and TRBJ1-2; TRBD1 matches at 7 bases. Per germline, CDR1 DFQATT and CDR2 SNEGSKA (reference sequence). The CDR3 length is 14 residues. Trimming at V came to 6 bases and at J to 5 bases, leaving 12 bases not matched to a gene. CDR3 DNA sequence: TGCAGTGCAAGCGCGGGGACAGCCAGTTATGGCTACACCTTC. As protein: CSASAGTASYGYTF.